These 17 T cell receptor beta chains originate from one sample sequenced in a study of memory CD4+ T cells and cytomegalovirus serostatus (dated by TCRdb to about 2019). A FACSAria II was used to sort memory CD4+ T cells, defined as single viable CD3+CD4+CD8-CD45RO+ cells. Library creation used the immunoSEQ multiplex PCR assay. TCRdb limited this immuneACCESS table to in-frame rearrangements with V and J called. A share of clones is missing; checked studies link under half to unresolved V genes, and the rest is unexplained. This sample is represented by approximately 61,000 clones; around 83% of them were singletons. The ten largest account for approximately 0.92% of the sample. Sequencing was carried out using memory CD4+ T cells from blood. All receptors come from an adult in good health and CMV-seronegative.

This clone is a singleton in its sample. V gene TRBV30 combines with J gene TRBJ1-2; D may be TRBD1 (5 bases). The germline CDR1 and CDR2 sequences are GTSNPN and SVGIG (reference sequence). Trimming shortened V by 0 bases and J by 0 bases, and 14 bases separated the two germline ends. The CDR3 covers 16 residues. CDR3 in amino acids: CAWSVGRGRSNYGYTF. CDR3 DNA: TGTGCCTGGAGTGTAGGGCGGGGCCGCTCTAACTATGGCTACACCTTC.

The chain recombines TRBV30 with TRBJ2-5; the D is unclear. The tail of the sequence fits TRBJ2-7 better, so the J call may be wrong. The CDR3 totals 11 residues. Germline V lookup: CDR1 GTSNPN, CDR2 SVGIG (reference sequence). The CDR3: CAWSNGYEQYF. As DNA, the CDR3 is TGTGCCTGGAGTAACGGGTACGAGCAGTACTTC.

The rearrangement uses TRBV2 and TRBJ1-1; D perhaps matches TRBD1 (5 bases). The CDR3 is made up of 13 amino acids. Germline values: CDR1 SNHLY, CDR2 FYNNEI. Trimming cost V 3 bases and J 1 base, with 6 bases left between them. The CDR3 reads CASSDGGNTEAFF. The CDR3 DNA is TGTGCCAGCAGTGATGGGGGGAACACTGAAGCTTTCTTT.

Only a few counts were recorded for this clone. The chain joins TRBV6-6 to TRBJ2-1; TRBD2 agrees at 12 bases. The CDR3 contains 15 residues. Germline lookup yields CDR1 MNHNY and CDR2 SVGAGI (reference sequence). V was pared by 7 bases and J by 4 bases, with 5 bases of the junction left unmatched. The CDR3 spells CASKRGTSGYNEQFF. In nucleotides, the CDR3 is TGTGCCAGCAAAAGAGGGACTAGCGGGTACAATGAGCAGTTCTTC.

This chain uses TRBV28 with TRBJ1-1, with a possible D match to TRBD1 (5 bases). CDR3 length: 12 residues. V dropped 8 bases and J dropped 0 bases, with 7 bases sitting between them. In germline, CDR1 is MDHEN, CDR2 SYDVKM. The CDR3 coding sequence is TGTGCCAGCGGGGGGGTGAACACTGAAGCTTTCTTT. Encoded protein: CASGGVNTEAFF.

This clone was detected only a few times. The V call is TRBV9, the J call TRBJ1-6; 9 bases line up with TRBD1. The germline gives CDR1 SGDLS, CDR2 YYNGEE. This CDR3 has 14 amino acids. V was clipped by 4 bases and J by 6 bases; unmatched bases: 2. The CDR3 loop reads CASSTGQGNSPLHF. The DNA for the CDR3 is TGTGCCAGCAGCACGGGACAGGGTAATTCACCCCTCCACTTT.

This clone was seen once. This chain connects TRBV27 to TRBJ2-7; either TRBD1 or TRBD2 may fit D (5 bases each). Trimming removed 2 bases at V and 6 bases at J, with 17 bases between. The CDR3 is 15 residues long. Germline loops: CDR1 MNHEY, CDR2 SMNVEV (reference sequence). The CDR3 coding sequence is TGTGCCAGCAGTTTAATAGGGACGGCGAAAAGCGAGCAGTACTTC. Translating gives CASSLIGTAKSEQYF.

The V gene is TRBV7-9, the J gene TRBJ2-3, with TRBD2 matching over 9 bases. Germline-derived CDR1 and CDR2 are SEHNR and FQNEAQ (reference sequence). The V segment lost 11 bases and the J segment 5 bases; nucleotides outside the gene matches: 5. The CDR3 is 12 amino acids. CDR3 bases: TGTGCCGGCGGGGGGGTTGGAGATACGCAGTATTTT. As protein: CAGGGVGDTQYF. Looking up the rest from reference TRBV7-9 and TRBJ2-3 gives the full variable domain: DTGVSQNPRHKITKRGQNVTFRCDPISEHNRLYWYRQTLGQGPEFLTYFQNEAQLEKSRLLSDRFSAERPKGSFSTLEIQRTEQGDSAMYLCAGGGVGDTQYFGPGTRLTVL.

This clone appeared a few times. CDR3 residues: CASSPQYNEQFF. CDR3 coding DNA: TGTGCCAGCAGCCCCCAGTACAATGAGCAGTTCTTC. The V call is TRBV5-8, the J call TRBJ2-1; unclear D gene. CDR1 and CDR2 from the germline V gene are SGHTS and YDEGEE. This CDR3 has 12 residues. V lost 4 bases to trimming and J lost 4 bases, with 6 bases between them.

The V and J genes are TRBV7-3 and TRBJ2-7, with TRBD2 matching over 9 bases. CDR1 and CDR2 (germline): SGHTA, FQGTGA. The CDR3 has 15 amino acids. With V trimmed by 3 bases and J by 4 bases, 7 bases remained unmatched. For the CDR3, the DNA is TGTGCCAGCAGCTTGGGGGCGGGAGGGCCGTACGAGCAGTACTTC. It encodes CASSLGAGGPYEQYF. Full variable domain (outside the CDR3, taken from reference TRBV7-3 and TRBJ2-7): GAGVSQTPSNKVTEKGKYVELRCDPISGHTALYWYRQSLGQGPEFLIYFQGTGAADDSGLPNDRFFAVRPEGSVSTLKIQRTERGDSAVYLCASSLGAGGPYEQYFGPGTRLTVT.

The chain uses TRBV5-4 and TRBJ2-7; D unresolved. The CDR3 runs to 15 residues. Germline CDR1 SGHNT, CDR2 YYREEE (reference sequence). Trimming shortened V by 4 bases and J by 2 bases, and 16 bases separated the two germline ends. This CDR3 is CASSASVGSAYEQYF. DNA of the CDR3: TGTGCCAGCAGCGCCTCAGTCGGTAGTGCCTACGAGCAGTACTTC.

V and J are TRBV9 and TRBJ2-7, with TRBD1 matching 7 bases. V lost 3 bases and J lost 3; bases outside the gene matches: 9. The V gene's germline CDR1 is SGDLS and CDR2 YYNGEE. The CDR3 runs to 15 residues. CDR3 DNA: TGTGCCAGCAGCGCGCGACAGGGTTTCAGCTACGAGCAGTACTTC. Encoded protein: CASSARQGFSYEQYF.

This chain joins TRBV10-3 and TRBJ2-3, with D tentatively TRBD1 or TRBD2 (5 bases each). The CDR3 consists of 12 residues. From germline, CDR1 is ENHRY and CDR2 SYGVKD. V was clipped by 2 bases and J by 8 bases, with 8 bases between them. The CDR3 here is CAISEEGSTQYF. The CDR3 nucleotides read TGTGCCATCAGTGAGGAGGGGAGTACGCAGTATTTT.

Only one count was recorded for this clone. V is TRBV28 and J is TRBJ1-2; D unclear. In germline, CDR1 is MDHEN, CDR2 SYDVKM. V was shortened by 6 bases and J by 6 bases, with 11 bases between the two germline ends. The CDR3 spans 12 residues. CDR3 coding DNA: TGTGCCAGCAGATCAAAGTCCCATGGCTACACCTTC. It encodes CASRSKSHGYTF.

The chain joins TRBV7-3 to TRBJ2-3, with TRBD2 identical over 7 bases. Germline V gene data show CDR1 as SGHTA and CDR2 as FQGTGA. The V and J ends lost 3 bases and 4 bases, in that order; junction bases with no gene match: 13. The CDR3 has 17 residues. In DNA, the CDR3 is TGTGCCAGCAGCTTTCTCGGGGGGAGGGACGCTCCAGATACGCAGTATTTT. Translated: CASSFLGGRDAPDTQYF.

In the case of this clone: This sample also contains other DNA sequences that code for the same CDR3. The chain links TRBV6-1 to TRBJ1-2, with D possibly TRBD1 on 6 matching bases. V lost 5 bases and J lost 4, with 11 bases in between. Per germline, CDR1 MNHNS and CDR2 SASEGT. The CDR3 length is 13 residues. The CDR3 spells CASSRGGAYGYTF. DNA for the CDR3: TGTGCCAGCAGTCGGGGGGGCGCCTATGGCTACACCTTC.

Sample share makes this clone medium-sized. This chain links TRBV7-2 with TRBJ1-2; D gene ambiguous. The V end was cut by 2 bases, the J end by 6 bases, with 13 bases between. CDR3 length equals 14 residues. Germline V gene sequence: CDR1 SGHTA, CDR2 FQGNSA. The CDR3 protein is CASSLRSGMDGYTF. The CDR3 DNA reads as TGTGCCAGCAGCTTACGGTCTGGGATGGATGGCTACACCTTC. The entire variable domain, with the rest obtained from reference TRBV7-2 and TRBJ1-2, is as follows: GAGVSQSPSNKVTEKGKDVELRCDPISGHTALYWYRQSLGQGLEFLIYFQGNSAPDKSGLPSDRFSAERTGGSVSTLTIQRTQQEDSAVYLCASSLRSGMDGYTFGSGTRLTVV.